The rows below give T cell receptor beta chains drawn from one sample of a study of response to subunit inactivated influenza vaccine. From the RT-PCR reads, TCRdb called clonotypes with MiXCR, one entry per CDR3 protein. The table includes 500,000 to 600,000 distinct CDR3 sequences, 6.5% to 8% detected once. Sequenced material: PBMCs from blood, taken around 25 months after vaccination. These receptors were taken from a man aged 50 to 69 who received an inactivated influenza vaccine. Both conserved end residues are part of each CDR3. Fields, in order: V gene, CDR3 protein.

>TRBV27
CASSPGTGGAVFYEQYF
>TRBV2
CASSVRVADVANEKLFF
>TRBV9
CASSAPGFPNEQFF
>TRBV7-6
CASSSFGASGRDVNEQFF
>TRBV10-3
CAISESGYEQYF
>TRBV24-1
CATSDSSASGRALNEQFF
>TRBV20-1
CSAPHGSSGSGEQFF
>TRBV7-9
CASSLAAGADTQYF
>TRBV28
CASSHPGTHEQYF
>TRBV3-1
CASSHTMDRENGYTF
>TRBV20-1
CSGGQMLDSPLHF
>TRBV21-1
CASSNKGQGGYTF
>TRBV28
CASSLRGDAEAFF